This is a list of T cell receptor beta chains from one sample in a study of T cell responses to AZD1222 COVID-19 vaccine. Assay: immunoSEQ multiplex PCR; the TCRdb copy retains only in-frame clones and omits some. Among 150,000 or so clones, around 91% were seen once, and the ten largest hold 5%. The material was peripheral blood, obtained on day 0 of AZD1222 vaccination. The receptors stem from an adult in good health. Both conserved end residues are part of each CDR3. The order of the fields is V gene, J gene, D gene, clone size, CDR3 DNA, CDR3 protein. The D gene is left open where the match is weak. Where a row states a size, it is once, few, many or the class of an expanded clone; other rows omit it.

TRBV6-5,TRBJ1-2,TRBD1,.,TGTGCCAGCAGTTACTCGCTGACAGGGAGTAACTATGGCTACACCTTC,CASSYSLTGSNYGYTF
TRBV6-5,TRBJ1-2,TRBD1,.,TGTGCCAGCAGTTACTCGACAGGGGAGGCTTACTATGGCTACACCTTC,CASSYSTGEAYYGYTF
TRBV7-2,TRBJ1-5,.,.,TGTGCCAGCAGCTTAGGGACGGGTCAGCCCCAGCATTTT,CASSLGTGQPQHF
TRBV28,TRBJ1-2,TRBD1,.,TGTGCCAGCAGTTTATATCGGCCGGGACAGGGGATTCTAGCTAACTATGGCTACACCTTC,CASSLYRPGQGILANYGYTF
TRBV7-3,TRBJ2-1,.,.,TGTGCCAGCAGCTTAGGGTCAAGGAATGAGCAGTTCTTC,CASSLGSRNEQFF
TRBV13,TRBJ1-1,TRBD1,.,TGTGCCAGCCGAGGACAGGGGGGCACTGAAGCTTTCTTT,CASRGQGGTEAFF
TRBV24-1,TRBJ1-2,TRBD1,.,TGTGCCACCAGTGCACCCGGGACAGGGGGTCCCGATGGCTACACCTTC,CATSAPGTGGPDGYTF
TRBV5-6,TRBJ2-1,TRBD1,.,TGTGCCAGCAGCGGAGCGGACAGGAATGAGCAGTTCTTC,CASSGADRNEQFF
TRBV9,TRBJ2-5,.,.,TGTGCCAGCAGCGTAGGTGCACAACAAGAGACCCAGTACTTC,CASSVGAQQETQYF
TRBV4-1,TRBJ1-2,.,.,TGCGCCAGCAGCCAAGAGGGGCAAGGCTACACCTTC,CASSQEGQGYTF
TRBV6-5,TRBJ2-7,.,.,TGTGCCAGCAGTTACGGCCCACCCGGATCGGGCTACGAGCAGTACTTC,CASSYGPPGSGYEQYF
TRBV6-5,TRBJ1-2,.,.,TGTGCCAGCAGGGCCCAGGGGCGCCGCTATGGCTACACCTTC,CASRAQGRRYGYTF
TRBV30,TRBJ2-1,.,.,TGTGCCTGGAGTACAATCGCTAGCGCCCCTCAGCAGTTCTTC,CAWSTIASAPQQFF
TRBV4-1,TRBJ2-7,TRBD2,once,TGCGCCAGCAGCCAAGTTGACGGAATAGCGGGAGTTATCTACGAGCAGTACTTC,CASSQVDGIAGVIYEQYF
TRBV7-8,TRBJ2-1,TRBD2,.,TGTGCCAGCACCGTCACGGGACTAGCGGTATACAATGAGCAGTTCTTC,CASTVTGLAVYNEQFF
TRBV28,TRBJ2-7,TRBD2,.,TGTGCCAGCAGTCAACCTAGCGGGCGCCGCTACGAGCAGTACTTC,CASSQPSGRRYEQYF
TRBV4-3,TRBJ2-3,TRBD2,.,TGCGCCAGCAGCCAAGATCGAGGCGGGGTAGCGGGAGACACAGATACGCAGTATTTT,CASSQDRGGVAGDTDTQYF
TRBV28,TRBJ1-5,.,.,TGTGCCAGCAGTTTATCGACCACGTGGCAGCCCCAGCATTTT,CASSLSTTWQPQHF
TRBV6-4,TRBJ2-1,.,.,TGTGCCAGCAGTGACTCGTGGATGAGGCTGGTCTTC,CASSDSWMRLVF
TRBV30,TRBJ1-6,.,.,TGTGCCCTGGAGGTGCAGGCAAGATCACCCCTCCACTTT,CALEVQARSPLHF
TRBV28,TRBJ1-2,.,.,TGTGCCAGCCACTATAGCCCCTATGGCTACACCTTC,CASHYSPYGYTF
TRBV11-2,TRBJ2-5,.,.,TGTGCCAGCAGCCCCATCTGGTACCAAGAGACCCAGTACTTC,CASSPIWYQETQYF
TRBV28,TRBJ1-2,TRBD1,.,TGTGCCAGCAGTTTCTCCGGGACAGGTCGTTCTGGCTACACCTTC,CASSFSGTGRSGYTF
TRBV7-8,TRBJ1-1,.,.,TGTGCCAGCAGCTTGGTCAGGGGAGACACTGAAGCTTTCTTT,CASSLVRGDTEAFF
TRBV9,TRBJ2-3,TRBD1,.,TGTGCCAGCAGCGCTTTCGACAGGGCGAGCACAGATACGCAGTATTTT,CASSAFDRASTDTQYF
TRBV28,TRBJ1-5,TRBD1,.,TGTGCCAGCAGTTTGGCAGGGGGCGGTCAGCCCCAGCATTTT,CASSLAGGGQPQHF
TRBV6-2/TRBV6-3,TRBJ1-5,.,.,TGTGCCAGCAGCCCTCGGGCTGAGGGGATCAATCAGCCCCAGCATTTT,CASSPRAEGINQPQHF
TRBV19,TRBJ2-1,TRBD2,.,TGTGCCAGTAGTCAAACTAGCGGTACCTACAGTGAGCAGTTCTTC,CASSQTSGTYSEQFF
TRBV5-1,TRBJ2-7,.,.,TGCGCCAGCAGCTTGGCCAGGGGGGGCGAGCAGTACTTC,CASSLARGGEQYF